This T cell receptor (beta chain) was captured by sequencing in a study of T cell responses to AZD1222 COVID-19 vaccine. Study-level results: Two AZD1222 doses significantly raised spike-specific TCR breadth and depth over controls. Recipients of AZD1222 seropositive at baseline numbered only 5 or 6. As reported, nearly half of all spike-specific TCRs target variant regions that are unmutated. Donors, mostly white British, included more females; clonal diversity was possibly underestimated.

Germline trimming cut 0 bases from V and 9 bases from J; bases unmatched to any gene: 9. The germline CDR1 and CDR2 sequences are SGHRS and YFSETQ. The length of the CDR3 is 15 residues. In the case of this clone: The antigen is undetermined.

Some clones are missing from TCRdb's copy, which holds only in-frame ones; the method was immunoSEQ multiplex PCR. The data hold a few hundred thousand clones, with more than 80% observed a single time. Here the sequenced sample was peripheral blood, taken on day 0 of AZD1222 vaccination. This sequence was found in an adult in good health. J is TRBJ2-1 and V is TRBV5-1; 7 nucleotides match TRBD2. The CDR3 region is CASSLVAGVYAEQFF. For the CDR3, the DNA is TGCGCCAGCAGCTTGGTGGCGGGAGTGTATGCTGAGCAGTTCTTC.